The 17 T cell receptor beta chains reported below all come from one sample, sequenced in a study of regulatory T cells in long-lasting Graves disease. Assembly of TCR beta libraries relied on iRepertoire HTBI primers together with Arm-PCR of CDR3 regions. MiXCR was run by TCRdb on the multiplex PCR reads, yielding one entry per CDR3 protein. The sample lists over 250,000 distinct CDR3 sequences; 20% to 25% were seen once. Time point of the sample: persistent/refractory GD, antithyroid drugs over 5 years with positive TRAb. The TCR library was prepared using RNA isolated from PBMCs. The sample in question was peripheral blood mononuclear cells (PBMCs), obtained when the disease was refractory, from a patient treated with antithyroid drugs. These TCRs come from a female donor with Graves disease.

At least ten counts were recorded for this clonotype. The chain joins TRBV18 to TRBJ2-7; D is ambiguous. Germline loops: CDR1 KGHSH, CDR2 LQKENI. Trimming shortened V by 3 bases and J by 5 bases, and 8 bases separated the two germline ends. The CDR3 loop spans 12 amino acids. The CDR3 region is CASSPDVDEQYF. As DNA, the CDR3 is TGTGCCAGCTCACCGGACGTGGACGAGCAGTACTTC.

This clonotype occurred a few times. The J gene is TRBJ2-6, the V gene TRBV7-2; no clear D gene. The CDR3 is 18 amino acids. Germline V gene lookup returns CDR1 SGHTA and CDR2 FQGNSA. V was cut by 5 bases and J by 0 bases, with 17 bases left in between. CDR3 DNA sequence: TGTGCCAGCAGCCCCACATTGGGTTACCGCTCTGGGGCCAACGTCCTGACTTTC. It is translated as CASSPTLGYRSGANVLTF.

In its sample, this clonotype was seen once. The gene calls are TRBV30 and TRBJ1-2; D gene ambiguous. CDR1 and CDR2 (germline): GTSNPN, SVGIG (reference sequence). There are 11 residues in the CDR3. Between the trimmed V and J ends, which lost 0 bases and 8 bases, there was a span of 7 bases. This CDR3 reads CAWSVGEGYTF. CDR3 nucleotides: TGTGCCTGGAGTGTCGGGGAGGGCTACACCTTC.

This chain uses TRBV4-2 with TRBJ2-5; TRBD1 aligns across 7 bases. This CDR3 comprises 14 residues. Per the germline V gene, CDR1 is LGHNA and CDR2 is YNFKEQ. V shed 4 bases and J 5 bases; nucleotides not matched to a gene: 7. The CDR3 DNA is TGTGCCAGCAGCCTCCTGACAGGGACGGAGACCCAGTACTTC. Its protein is CASSLLTGTETQYF.

The V and J genes are TRBV12-3 or TRBV12-4 and TRBJ2-3, with no clear D. The CDR3 loop spans 17 amino acids. V was clipped by 3 bases and J by 1 base, with 17 bases between them. The CDR3 coding sequence is TGTGCCAGCAGTTTTAACCCAGATGCCCTCGGCACAGATACGCAGTATTTT. Translated, it gives CASSFNPDALGTDTQYF.

This clonotype appeared a few times. The chain joins TRBV24-1 to TRBJ2-7; D may correspond to TRBD1 or TRBD2 (5 bases each). CDR1 is KGHDR and CDR2 is SFDVKD in the germline V gene. The CDR3 consists of 13 residues. The germline V and J ends were trimmed by 7 bases and 1 base, with 10 bases remaining between them. CDR3 nucleotides: TGTGCCACCAGCGGGGACGGATCCTACGAGCAGTACTTC. Translation: CATSGDGSYEQYF.

This clonotype occurred many times. The rearrangement links TRBV12-3 or TRBV12-4 to TRBJ1-4; tentative D call: TRBD1 (5 bases). The V gene lost 6 bases and the J gene lost 5 bases, with 16 bases spanning the gap. The CDR3 extends over 15 amino acids. The CDR3 region has the DNA TGTGCCAGCAGGGCGAGGGCAGGGAAAAATGAAAAACTGTTTTTT. It codes for CASRARAGKNEKLFF.

The V gene is TRBV2, the J gene TRBJ2-1; D assignment may be TRBD1 or TRBD2 (5 bases each). The CDR3 sequence is 13 residues long. Per germline, CDR1 SNHLY and CDR2 FYNNEI. Trimming took 7 bases from V and 5 from J, leaving 12 bases between them. The CDR3 bases are TGTGCCAGCACTACGGGACGCCACAATGAGCAGTTCTTC. This translates into CASTTGRHNEQFF.

This clonotype came up many times. The chain uses TRBV28 and TRBJ1-4, with D perhaps matching TRBD1 (5 bases). Germline-derived CDR1 and CDR2 are MDHEN and SYDVKM. Trimming took off 3 bases at V and 5 bases at J, with 16 bases between the two ends. The CDR3 has 16 amino acids. CDR3 amino acids: CASSFKTADQNEKLFF. Here the CDR3 DNA reads TGTGCCAGCAGTTTCAAGACAGCCGACCAAAATGAAAAACTGTTTTTT. Complete variable domain (other parts from reference TRBV28 and TRBJ1-4): DVKVTQSSRYLVKRTGEKVFLECVQDMDHENMFWYRQDPGLGLRLIYFSYDVKMKEKGDIPEGYSVSREKKERFSLILESASTNQTSMYLCASSFKTADQNEKLFFGSGTQLSVL.

The J gene is TRBJ2-1, the V gene TRBV7-2, with D hard to call. There are 11 residues in the CDR3. V was clipped by 5 bases and J by 4 bases, with 3 bases between them. Germline V CDR1 and CDR2: SGHTA, FQGNSA. The CDR3 spells CASSVYNEQFF. The DNA for the CDR3 is TGTGCCAGCAGCGTATACAATGAGCAGTTCTTC.

This clonotype was counted ten times or more. The genes are TRBV12-3 or TRBV12-4 and TRBJ1-5; D ambiguous. The V end was cut by 2 bases, the J end by 3 bases, with 8 bases between. The CDR3 loop spans 14 amino acids. DNA for the CDR3: TGTGCCAGCAGTTTACTAGGTTCCAATCAGCCCCAGCATTTT. Protein product: CASSLLGSNQPQHF.

The V and J genes are TRBV6-2 or TRBV6-3 and TRBJ1-2; TRBD1 agrees at 8 bases. Germline CDR1 is MNHEY and CDR2 is SVGEGT. V lost 5 bases and J lost 0; bases outside the gene matches: 11. CDR3 length: 17 amino acids. In DNA form, the CDR3 reads TGTGCCAGCAGTGACTGGGACAGGTTCCAGGCTAACTATGGCTACACCTTC. Encoded protein: CASSDWDRFQANYGYTF.

This clonotype has a count of ten or more. This sequence joins TRBV28 and TRBJ2-5, with 13 bases matching TRBD2. After removal of 6 bases from V and 0 bases from J, the junction contained 13 bases not matched to a gene. The CDR3 sequence is 19 residues long. Germline lookup yields CDR1 MDHEN and CDR2 SYDVKM. In DNA, the CDR3 is TGTGCCAGCAGCACGTTCCGCTTACTAGCGGGAGGGAACCAAGAGACCCAGTACTTC. Its protein is CASSTFRLLAGGNQETQYF.

The chain carries TRBV6-1 and TRBJ1-1; D unclear. The V gene's germline CDR1 is MNHNS and CDR2 SASEGT. V lost 4 bases and J lost 6, with 12 bases in between. CDR3 length equals 13 residues. CDR3 sequence: CASSAYLRAEAFF. DNA for the CDR3: TGTGCCAGCAGTGCTTACCTGAGGGCTGAAGCTTTCTTT.

This clonotype was seen at least ten times. The rearrangement uses TRBV28 and TRBJ2-7, with D perhaps being TRBD1 or TRBD2 (6 bases each). This CDR3 is 14 amino acids long. The germline V gene has CDR1 MDHEN and CDR2 SYDVKM. V gave up 6 bases and J gave up 2 bases, with 14 bases separating them. The chain's CDR3 is CASRPPGAPYEQYF. The CDR3 bases are TGTGCCAGCAGACCTCCGGGGGCCCCCTACGAGCAGTACTTC.

The sample holds a few counts of this clonotype. The chain couples TRBV6-1 to TRBJ2-1; 8 nucleotides line up with TRBD1. This CDR3 contains 16 residues. V dropped 2 bases and J dropped 6; count of bases not matched to a gene: 9. Germline-derived CDR1 and CDR2 are MNHNS and SASEGT. The CDR3 DNA sequence: TGTGCCAGCAGTGAACGTGGGCAGGGGGCTATCAATGAGCAGTTCTTC. Its protein is CASSERGQGAINEQFF.

A remark on this clonotype: A clone one base away is much larger, so this may be a read error. The V and J genes are TRBV7-2 and TRBJ2-5, with 9 bases identical to TRBD1. The germline gives CDR1 SGHTA, CDR2 FQGNSA. The CDR3 covers 14 residues. The CDR3 nucleotides are TGTGTCAGCAGCCGAACAGGGGGCGCTGAGACCCAGTACTTC. Amino acids: CVSSRTGGAETQYF.